The entry below gives a single T cell receptor (beta chain) sequence along with its context. Its antigen remains unknown. This record comes from a study of TIL therapy for anti-PD-1-resistant metastatic lung cancer. Study at large: By whole-exome sequencing, median non-synonymous tumor mutation burden was around 1.4 mutations per megabase. Study results and caveats: Patients were highly selected, enriched for treatment-naive, never-smoker and oncogene-addicted cases.

Documented time point: pre-treatment sample, taken before nivolumab and TIL therapy. This was the immunoSEQ v3 assay. This table comes from immunoSEQ multiplex PCR, and its TCRdb copy is limited to in-frame clones, with some not included. Altogether more than 45,000 clones are present, around nine tenths being singletons, with the ten largest covering approximately 2.4%. Germline V gene data show CDR1 as SGHRS and CDR2 as YFSETQ. Germline trimming cut 3 bases from V and 2 bases from J; bases unmatched to any gene: 4. This CDR3 has 14 residues. This receptor was obtained from a person between 25 and 79 years old with non-small cell lung cancer. Sequences were derived from blood, sampled at baseline. The chain uses TRBV5-1 and TRBJ1-1; 7 bases are a match to TRBD1. DNA for the CDR3: TGCGCCAGCAGCTCGACAGGGCCTAACACTGAAGCTTTCTTT. Protein: CASSSTGPNTEAFF. The variable domain in full, completed from reference TRBV5-1 and TRBJ1-1, reads KAGVTQTPRYLIKTRGQQVTLSCSPISGHRSVSWYQQTPGQGLQFLFEYFSETQRNKGNFPGRFSGRQFSNSRSEMNVSTLELGDSALYLCASSSTGPNTEAFFGQGTRLTVV.